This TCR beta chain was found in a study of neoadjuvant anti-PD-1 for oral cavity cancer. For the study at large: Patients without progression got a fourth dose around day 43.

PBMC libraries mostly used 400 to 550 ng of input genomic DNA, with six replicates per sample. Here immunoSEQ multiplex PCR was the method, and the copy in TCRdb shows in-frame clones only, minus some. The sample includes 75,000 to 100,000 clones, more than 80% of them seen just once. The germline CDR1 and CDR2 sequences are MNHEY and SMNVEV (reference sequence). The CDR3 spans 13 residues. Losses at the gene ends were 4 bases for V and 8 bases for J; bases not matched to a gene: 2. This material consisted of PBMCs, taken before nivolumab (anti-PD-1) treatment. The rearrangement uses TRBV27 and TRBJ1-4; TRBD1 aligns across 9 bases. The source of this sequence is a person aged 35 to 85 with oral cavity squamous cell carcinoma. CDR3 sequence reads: CASSYRGREKLFF. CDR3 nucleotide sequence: TGTGCCAGCAGTTACAGGGGGCGAGAAAAACTGTTTTTT.